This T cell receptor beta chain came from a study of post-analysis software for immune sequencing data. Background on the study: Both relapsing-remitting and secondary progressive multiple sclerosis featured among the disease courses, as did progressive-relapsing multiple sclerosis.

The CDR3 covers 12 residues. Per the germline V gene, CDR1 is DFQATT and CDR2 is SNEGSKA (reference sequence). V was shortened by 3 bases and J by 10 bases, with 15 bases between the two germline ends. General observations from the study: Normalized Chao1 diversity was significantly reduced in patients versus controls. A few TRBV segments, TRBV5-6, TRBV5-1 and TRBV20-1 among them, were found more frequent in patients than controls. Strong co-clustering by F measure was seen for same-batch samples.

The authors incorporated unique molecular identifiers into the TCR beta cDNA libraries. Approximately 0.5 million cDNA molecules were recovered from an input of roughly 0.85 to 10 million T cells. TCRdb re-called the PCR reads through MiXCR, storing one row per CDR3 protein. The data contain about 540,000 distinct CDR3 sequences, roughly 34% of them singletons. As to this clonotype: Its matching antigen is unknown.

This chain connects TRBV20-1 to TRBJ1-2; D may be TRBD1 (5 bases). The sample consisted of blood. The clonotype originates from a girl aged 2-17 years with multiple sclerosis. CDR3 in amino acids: CSASWTSGDYTF. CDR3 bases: TGCAGTGCTAGTTGGACAAGCGGAGACTACACCTTC.